This T cell receptor (beta chain) was recovered during a study of cytomegalovirus exposure and HLA in healthy donors. General study findings and limits: When a later analysis compared HLA-associated TCR beta chains with equally common others, the HLA-associated chains turned out to be more clonally expanded and to have lower generation probabilities. The study listed 164 cytomegalovirus-associated TCR beta chains.

V trimming: 2 bases; J trimming: 3 bases; junction bases outside the gene matches: 6. The germline CDR1 and CDR2 sequences are MGHRA and YSYEKL. The CDR3 has 16 amino acids. Primers included in the PCR were 60 Vbeta and 13 Jbeta primers. The repertoire was sequenced with immunoSEQ multiplex PCR; TCRdb's copy has only in-frame clones and lacks some. This table has some 150,000 clones, about 74% appearing once. The donors comprised healthy bone marrow donors. Donors counted as nominally healthy when sampled, yet unrecorded immune exposures were likely. Points on this clone: Antigen unknown.

The rearrangement links TRBV4-1 to TRBJ2-7, with TRBD2 matching 11 bases. The sequence was obtained from a woman aged 40 to 55 in good health and CMV-seronegative. Sequenced: PBMCs. CDR3 nucleotides: TGCGCCAGCAGCCAACGCGGGGGACTAGCGGTCTACGAGCAGTACTTC. This sequence encodes CASSQRGGLAVYEQYF.